This T cell receptor beta chain comes out of a study of blood T cell repertoires in COVID-19. Study overall: Acute-phase and convalescent COVID-19 samples originated in the United States, Italy and Spain. Sources were T cells, B-cell-depleted T cells, or PBMCs; the material itself was cDNA or gDNA.

In the authors' methods: Amplification of reference gene primers provided the estimated nucleated cell counts. Clones were read by immunoSEQ multiplex PCR, and TCRdb kept only the in-frame ones, dropping some. From that table come the V and J calls and clone size; the DNA was used to work out D and trimming. The sample consists of roughly 50,000 clones, 80% to 90% of them appearing once. Trimming cost V 7 bases and J 1 base, with 9 bases left between them. Germline loops: CDR1 SGHNT, CDR2 YENEEA. The length of the CDR3 is 13 residues. This receptor was obtained from a woman older than 75 with acute or convalescent COVID-19. The V call is TRBV11-3, the J call TRBJ2-3; D call uncertain. The sequenced material came from peripheral blood. The CDR3 coding sequence is TGTGCCAGCAAATTCCGGGGCACAGATACGCAGTATTTT. This sequence encodes CASKFRGTDTQYF.